These 18 T cell receptor beta chains share one sample of origin, sequenced in a study of cytomegalovirus exposure and HLA in healthy donors. Measured with immunoSEQ multiplex PCR; TCRdb has only the in-frame clones, and not every one. The profile covers about 160,000 clones, with roughly 96% appearing a single time and approximately 1% taken by the ten largest. Sequenced: PBMCs. The source of these receptors is a woman aged 18-30 years in good health and CMV-seronegative.

This sequence joins TRBV15 and TRBJ2-3; 8 bases map to TRBD2. The CDR3 runs to 17 residues. In germline, CDR1 is LNHNV, CDR2 YYDKDF (reference sequence). Trimming at V came to 0 bases and at J to 4 bases, leaving 9 bases not matched to a gene. The DNA for the CDR3 is TGTGCCACCAGCAGAGATTCCGGGGGACTAGAGCCAGATACGCAGTATTTT. Translating it yields CATSRDSGGLEPDTQYF.

The J gene is TRBJ2-7, the V gene TRBV6-5; possibly TRBD1 for D (7 bases). The V end lost 6 bases, the J end lost 6 bases, and 18 bases lay between the germline ends. Germline V gene lookup returns CDR1 MNHEY and CDR2 SVGAGI. The CDR3 is 14 amino acids. The CDR3 nucleotides are TGTGCCAGCAGGATAGGAGGGGGCGAAAGCGAGCAGTACTTC. Amino acids: CASRIGGGESEQYF.

This rearrangement joins TRBV6-5 to TRBJ1-2, with a possible D match to TRBD1 (6 bases). There are 14 residues in the CDR3. The germline V and J ends were trimmed by 5 bases and 2 bases, with 12 bases remaining between them. CDR1 and CDR2 (germline): MNHEY, SVGAGI. CDR3 in amino acids: CASSQGRGNYGYTF. CDR3 nucleotides: TGTGCCAGCAGTCAGGGAAGGGGGAACTATGGCTACACCTTC.

This chain connects TRBV15 to TRBJ1-1, with 7 bases matching TRBD1. With V trimmed by 1 base and J by 0 bases, 2 bases remained unmatched. Per germline, CDR1 LNHNV and CDR2 YYDKDF (reference sequence). This CDR3 contains 15 residues. This chain's CDR3 is CATSRVQGVNTEAFF. The CDR3 nucleotides read TGTGCCACCAGCAGAGTCCAGGGGGTGAACACTGAAGCTTTCTTT. Supplemented by reference TRBV15 and TRBJ1-1, the full variable domain reads DAMVIQNPRYQVTQFGKPVTLSCSQTLNHNVMYWYQQKSSQAPKLLFHYYDKDFNNEADTPDNFQSRRPNTSFCFLDIRSPGLGDTAMYLCATSRVQGVNTEAFFGQGTRLTVV.

The chain's CDR3 is CASSPEGGTEAFF. In nucleotides, the CDR3 is TGTGCCAGCAGCCCTGAGGGGGGGACTGAAGCTTTCTTT. The chain has TRBV7-9 and TRBJ1-1, with D maybe TRBD1 (6 bases). Germline assignment: CDR1 SEHNR and CDR2 FQNEAQ (reference sequence). Trimming took off 5 bases at V and 5 bases at J, with 12 bases between the two ends. This CDR3 has 13 amino acids.

This chain uses TRBV7-2 with TRBJ1-2; TRBD1 agrees at 8 bases. The CDR3 has 16 residues. With 6 bases clipped from V and 3 bases from J, the junction kept 12 bases outside the gene matches. The germline CDR1 and CDR2 sequences are SGHTA and FQGNSA. This CDR3 is CASRRQGALKDYGYTF. DNA for the CDR3: TGTGCCAGCAGACGTCAGGGGGCGCTAAAGGACTATGGCTACACCTTC.

This sequence joins TRBV10-3 and TRBJ2-7; D unclear. This CDR3 comprises 13 residues. V gave up 10 bases and J gave up 0 bases, with 13 bases separating them. Germline CDR1 is ENHRY and CDR2 is SYGVKD. DNA of the CDR3: TGTGCCAGCGGCGCCGTCTCCTCCTACGAGCAGTACTTC. Its translation: CASGAVSSYEQYF.

The chain couples TRBV9 to TRBJ2-5; 7 bases map to TRBD2. CDR1 SGDLS and CDR2 YYNGEE come from the germline V gene. The CDR3 spans 12 residues. V shed 3 bases and J 7 bases; nucleotides not matched to a gene: 3. The CDR3 sequence is CASSATGGTQYF. CDR3 DNA: TGTGCCAGCAGCGCGACGGGGGGGACCCAGTACTTC. Filled out from reference TRBV9 and TRBJ2-5, the complete variable domain reads DSGVTQTPKHLITATGQRVTLRCSPRSGDLSVYWYQQSLDQGLQFLIQYYNGEERAKGNILERFSAQQFPDLHSELNLSSLELGDSALYFCASSATGGTQYFGPGTRLLVL.

The V and J genes are TRBV5-1 and TRBJ2-7, with 7 nucleotides matching TRBD1. Germline CDR1 and CDR2: SGHRS and YFSETQ. The CDR3 has 14 residues. V lost 2 bases, J lost 7 bases, and 9 bases stayed unmatched. The CDR3 DNA follows: TGCGCCAGCAGCTTAGGGACAGTTCCCTTGGAGCAGTACTTC. Protein sequence: CASSLGTVPLEQYF.

This chain links TRBV18 with TRBJ1-4; D may be TRBD1 (5 bases). The CDR3 length is 15 residues. The germline CDR1 and CDR2 sequences are KGHSH and LQKENI. Trimming took off 0 bases at V and 7 bases at J, with 12 bases between the two ends. For the CDR3, the DNA is TGTGCCAGCTCACCACCGGCAGGAAGGGGTGAAAAACTGTTTTTT. This sequence encodes CASSPPAGRGEKLFF. The whole variable domain, remainder taken from reference TRBV18 and TRBJ1-4, is NAGVMQNPRHLVRRRGQEARLRCSPMKGHSHVYWYRQLPEEGLKFMVYLQKENIIDESGMPKERFSAEFPKEGPSILRIQQVVRGDSAAYFCASSPPAGRGEKLFFGSGTQLSVL.

This chain connects TRBV10-3 to TRBJ1-2; D is possibly TRBD1 (6 bases). The CDR3 loop spans 14 amino acids. The germline gives CDR1 ENHRY, CDR2 SYGVKD. V lost 3 bases and J lost 3, with 11 bases in between. For the CDR3, the DNA is TGTGCCATCAGTGACCGGGGGGCCTACTATGGCTACACCTTC. This gives the protein CAISDRGAYYGYTF.

The gene calls are TRBV7-8 and TRBJ2-1; the match to TRBD2 covers 8 bases. CDR3 length: 18 amino acids. The trim removed 0 bases at V and 0 bases at J, leaving 7 bases unmatched. Germline CDR1 and CDR2: SGHVS and FQNEAQ. The CDR3 nucleotides are TGTGCCAGCAGCTTAGCCCGGCTAGCGGGTAGCTCCTACAATGAGCAGTTCTTC. The encoded protein is CASSLARLAGSSYNEQFF.

This chain links TRBV6-1 with TRBJ1-4, with 7 bases matching TRBD1. Germline V gene lookup returns CDR1 MNHNS and CDR2 SASEGT. CDR3 length: 14 residues. Trimming at V came to 5 bases and at J to 5 bases, leaving 5 bases not matched to a gene. CDR3 sequence (DNA): TGTGCCAGCAGTCACGGACAGGAAAATGAAAAACTGTTTTTT. Its protein is CASSHGQENEKLFF.

The chain is built from TRBV6-6 and TRBJ1-1; D might be TRBD1 (6 bases). This CDR3 spans 13 amino acids. The germline CDR1 and CDR2 sequences are MNHNY and SVGAGI (reference sequence). Trimming shortened V by 6 bases and J by 7 bases, and 15 bases separated the two germline ends. The CDR3 nucleotides read TGTGCCAGCAGCTCCAACAGGGTGGGTGAAGCTTTCTTT. Protein product: CASSSNRVGEAFF.

This clone was counted between two and nine times. The chain recombines TRBV6-5 with TRBJ1-2, with D unclear. V lost 2 bases, J lost 3 bases, and 16 bases lay in between. Germline V gene lookup returns CDR1 MNHEY and CDR2 SVGAGI. This CDR3 spans 16 amino acids. CDR3 DNA: TGTGCCAGCAGTTACACATATCGGGGTGCCTACTATGGCTACACCTTC. Its translation: CASSYTYRGAYYGYTF.

This chain uses TRBV7-9 with TRBJ1-1; tentatively, D is TRBD1 (5 bases). The CDR3 runs to 14 residues. CDR1 is SEHNR and CDR2 is FQNEAQ in the germline V gene (reference sequence). The V end lost 2 bases, the J end lost 3 bases, and 10 bases lay between the germline ends. The CDR3 loop is CASSLRGGDTEAFF. CDR3 DNA sequence: TGTGCCAGCAGCTTAAGAGGAGGGGACACTGAAGCTTTCTTT.

The V and J genes are TRBV6-5 and TRBJ2-7; 10 bases agree with TRBD1. CDR1 is MNHEY, CDR2 SVGAGI, per germline. V dropped 6 bases and J dropped 6; count of bases not matched to a gene: 8. There are 14 residues in the CDR3. CDR3 DNA sequence: TGTGCCAGCAGACGGGACAGGGGCCAACCCGAGCAGTACTTC. It codes for CASRRDRGQPEQYF.

The CDR3: CASGGRGQETQYF. CDR3 bases: TGTGCCAGCGGCGGGCGGGGTCAAGAGACCCAGTACTTC. This chain links TRBV25-1 with TRBJ2-5, with D perhaps matching TRBD2 (6 bases). CDR1 and CDR2 from the germline V gene are MGHDK and SYGVNS. The CDR3 length is 13 residues. V lost 8 bases and J lost 2, with 12 bases in between.